The T cell receptor (beta chain) described here comes from a study of vaccination effects on CD4 cells after COVID-19. Study-level findings and limits: Infection-derived and vaccine-derived clones contracted markedly late after vaccination.

CDR3 length equals 15 residues. CDR1 SGHTA and CDR2 FQGNSA come from the germline V gene. With V trimmed by 3 bases and J by 9 bases, 6 bases remained unmatched. Regarding this clone: Antigen unknown.

Sequenced by immunoSEQ multiplex PCR; TCRdb stores in-frame clones only, minus some. The repertoire consists of approximately 54,000 clones, with roughly 76% occurring once and the leading ten covering approximately 2.4%. With the ViraFEST assay, the study expanded antigen-specific CD4+ T cells using viral peptide pools, then sequenced them. Subsequent to a culture period of under 11 days, CD4+ T cells were isolated. Nucleocapsid antibodies stayed negative before and after vaccination, showing no earlier SARS-CoV-2 infection. Half-medium replacement with IL-2 medium occurred on days 3 and 7. The material sequenced was CD4+ T cells from PBMCs cultured with HCoV-229E spike peptides, taken before COVID-19 vaccination. The chain combines TRBV7-2 with TRBJ2-1; TRBD2 agrees at 12 bases. The sequence derives from a human donor who received a COVID-19 vaccine. The CDR3 sequence: CASSFLAGGRGEQFF. The CDR3 DNA reads as TGTGCCAGCAGCTTCCTAGCGGGGGGGCGTGGTGAGCAGTTCTTC.